What follows are 6 T cell receptor beta chains derived from one specimen sequenced in a study of T cell changes during pregnancy in multiple sclerosis (dated by TCRdb to about 2019). Library generation was performed with the immunoSEQ multiplex PCR assay. Here the immuneACCESS table is served through TCRdb, limited to in-frame sequences with V and J called. Missing clones are a known gap in these copies; in checked studies unresolved V genes cover under half, and the rest lacks a known reason. This sample is represented by approximately 85,000 clones; approximately 89% of them were singletons. Jointly, the top ten make up 2.5% to 3% of the sample. The specimen was peripheral blood, collected in the first trimester of pregnancy. The receptors shown here come from a female donor with multiple sclerosis, enrolled in a pregnancy study.

The chain recombines TRBV6-5 with TRBJ1-1; unclear D gene. The V end lost 5 bases, the J end lost 5 bases, and 15 bases lay between the germline ends. This CDR3 has 14 residues. CDR1 is MNHEY and CDR2 is SVGAGI in the germline V gene. CDR3 region: CASSRRAFDTEAFF. DNA for the CDR3: TGTGCCAGCAGTAGGAGGGCCTTTGATACTGAAGCTTTCTTT.

A single count supports this clone. CDR3 sequence (DNA): TGTGCCAGCAGCGTTAACAGCAAGACTGAAGCTTTCTTT. This codes for CASSVNSKTEAFF. V is TRBV9 and J is TRBJ1-1; no reliable D call. The CDR3 spans 13 residues. V was trimmed by 2 bases and J by 5 bases, leaving 10 bases between them. Germline values: CDR1 SGDLS, CDR2 YYNGEE.

This sequence joins TRBV7-2 and TRBJ2-1; maybe TRBD1 (6 bases). Germline loops: CDR1 SGHTA, CDR2 FQGNSA. This CDR3 has 19 residues. V was trimmed by 5 bases and J by 6 bases, leaving 29 bases between them. In DNA form, the CDR3 reads TGTGCCAGCAGCCAGCCAACCCCCCTGGTAGGGGGTTTTCGCAATGAGCAGTTCTTC. Its protein is CASSQPTPLVGGFRNEQFF.

The chain is built from TRBV4-1 and TRBJ2-4; 7 nucleotides agree with TRBD1. CDR3 length equals 13 residues. Germline CDR1 is MGHRA and CDR2 is YSYEKL. V gave up 4 bases and J gave up 5 bases; unmatched junction bases: 2. CDR3 nucleotide sequence: TGCGCCAGCAGCCGAGGACAGGAAAACATTCAGTACTTC. Translated: CASSRGQENIQYF.

The chain joins TRBV7-2 to TRBJ2-1; possible D gene TRBD2, 6 bases. CDR1 is SGHTA and CDR2 is FQGNSA in the germline V gene. V was cut by 8 bases and J by 4 bases, with 18 bases left in between. This CDR3 contains 15 residues. CDR3 amino acids: CASQEGPSSYNEQFF. In nucleotides, the CDR3 is TGTGCCAGCCAGGAGGGCCCGTCATCTTACAATGAGCAGTTCTTC.

This chain uses TRBV6-4 with TRBJ2-1; TRBD2 matches 14 bases. J gave up 13 bases and V 4 bases, and 9 bases lay outside the gene matches. The CDR3 consists of 15 residues. The V gene's germline CDR1 is MRHNA and CDR2 SNTAGT. The CDR3 spells CASSADSGTSGSQFF. DNA for the CDR3: TGTGCCAGCAGTGCCGATTCCGGGACTAGCGGGAGTCAGTTCTTC.